Sequencing of this TCR beta chain was carried out in a study of cytomegalovirus exposure and HLA in healthy donors (dated by TCRdb to the late 2010s). About the investigation overall: An earlier analysis of some 600 of the donors reported approximately 300 Gb of sequence data and 100 million to 120 million unique TCR beta sequences obtained from 150 million to 200 million T cells. A later analysis re-analyzed previously published TCR beta repertoires from 666 donors and added high-resolution HLA genotyping to study TCR occurrence patterns. Typing coverage varied by locus: roughly 629-630 donors for A, B, C, DRB1 and DQB1; approximately 500 for DQA1; 606 for DPA1; 450 to 480 for DPB1. Every discovery cohort repertoire had been produced on one sequencing platform. Across 398 genotyped donors of the cohort, an average of roughly 250,000 unique TCR beta nucleotide sequences per donor were sequenced, and around 19% of those sequences were non-productive. Among the approximately 400 genotyped donors, approximately 81% belonged to the genetic ancestry cluster associated with self-reported Caucasian donors. An early release covering about 600 HLA-typed donors comprised about 300 gigabases of sequencing data and around 80 million unique TCR sequences. The study was designed to test whether signatures of past pathogen exposure could be identified by cataloging public T cell receptors. Alongside the repertoire data, information on donor age, sex, ethnicity and CMV serostatus was compiled. The T cell repertoires of some 700 subjects were profiled by immunosequencing and related to cytomegalovirus serostatus. In an earlier analysis of 500 to 650 of the donors, high-throughput TCR beta sequencing was used to judge whether each TCR beta V gene segment behaved as functional or pseudogenic. High-throughput TCR immunosequencing, statistical association of individual TCRs with disease status, and machine learning were combined to predict cytomegalovirus infection status. Rather than drawing on any new phenotypic data, the later analysis identified candidate immune exposures from TCR beta sequences and the way those sequences occurred across donors. Genome-wide SNP genotypes for about 60% of the roughly 700 donors were used in a later genetic analysis, which treated that subset as a discovery cohort. Four or five DR-DQ haplotypes were handled as single units for association and clustering because linkage in the cohort was strong. Along with the approximately 670-subject first cohort, a separate validation cohort of over a hundred different subjects was used. Both class I and class II loci were covered by HLA typing, at four-digit resolution.

In total, over 600 healthy bone marrow donors made up the cohort. All cohort members were sampled while nominally healthy, although unrecorded immune exposures were likely present. The donor was CMV seropositive and was included in the group of approximately 300 seropositive cohort members. Each donor provided a peripheral blood sample, and peripheral blood mononuclear cells were used for TCR beta sequencing. The Qiagen DNeasy Blood Extraction Kit was used to extract genomic DNA from the blood cell samples. Paper-wide results and their limitations: Presence/absence analyses assumed roughly uniform sequencing depth across donors, an assumption that may not hold. Correlated functional status among segregating V segments might be attributable to linkage disequilibrium, but an unknown experimental factor could not be ruled out. The classifier was reported to diagnose cytomegalovirus status with high specificity and sensitivity in both the original cohort and the validation cohort. According to a later genetic analysis, donors in an Asian-associated ancestry cluster had fewer N-insertions in productive TCRs than the roughly 660-donor mean. In the study, 150 to 200 TCR beta chains were listed as associated with cytomegalovirus. A later analysis found that TCR association rates varied across HLA loci, with DRB1 alleles showing the most associated TCRs and HLA-C alleles the fewest. According to the authors, the approach could potentially be generalized to other disease states and immunological phenotypes. In an earlier analysis of 500 to 650 of the donors, most TCR beta V segments appeared in productive rearrangements about 90% or about 30% of the time, broadly matching IMGT annotations. A further reported finding was that TCR beta sequences accurately predicted the HLA-A and HLA-B alleles for most subjects in the first cohort. A later genetic analysis associated a missense DCLRE1C variant with V-gene and J-gene trimming of TCR beta chains, and an independent cohort replicated the association. A cluster of highly shared sequence variants was judged likely to represent a technical artifact of the sequencing pipeline. Only TCR beta chains were sequenced in this cohort, and the absence of alpha or paired-chain data limited detectable features. Several of the top co-occurrence clusters appeared to be linked to parvovirus B19, influenza, CMV and Epstein-Barr virus, according to a later analysis. While some public TCRs were present in many individuals, most TCR sequences turned up only very rarely across donors. Assigning TCR associations to individual alleles was difficult when HLA alleles, especially DR and DQ, strongly co-occurred. Because the 87-base-pair reads could not distinguish some IMGT-functional V segments, including TRBV6-2 and TRBV6-3, those segments were excluded. In vitro tests confirmed that three of the cytomegalovirus-associated TCR beta chains recognize cytomegalovirus antigens. At a false discovery rate of 0.05, a later analysis linked about 17,000 TCR beta sequences to specific HLA alleles. CMV serostatus was the only immune exposure information available for the cohort. Because counts were too low, some 16 rarely observed V segments, including chromosome 9 orphons, were excluded from the earlier analysis of roughly 580 of the donors. According to a later analysis, most CMV-associated TCR beta chains appeared to be HLA-restricted, and the HLA associations seemed to be driven largely by CMV exposure. Because HLA typing was unavailable for some donors at each locus, only the typed subset was used in association tests. Compared with equally common non-associated chains, HLA-associated TCR beta chains in a later analysis were more clonally expanded and had lower generation probabilities.

The germline V gene encodes CDR1 MNHGY and CDR2 SAAAGT. The CDR3 starts with the cysteine, ends with the phenylalanine, and has 15 residues. The entry retains the CDR3 DNA only, 45 bases that are in frame from base 1. V is cut back by 6 bases and J by 10 bases, with 14 bases in the junction unmatched. Only a few counts were recorded for this clone. There is no known antigen for this receptor. Base-call qualities are not available, and no considerably larger clone is one nucleotide away. The library relied on the immunoSEQ multiplex PCR assay. For the multiplex PCR, a mixture combining 60 forward primers for TCR Vbeta segments and 13 reverse primers for TCR Jbeta segments was used. A multiplex PCR assay on genomic DNA amplified the CDR3 region of rearranged TCR beta genes. Amplified TCR beta libraries were sequenced as 87-base-pair reads on the Illumina HiSeq System. Per the original workflow: A later analysis tallied 75 million to 95 million unique TCR beta chains across the 550 to 850 repertoires, and about 10 million of those chains were shared by two or more donors. A nearest-neighbor algorithm error-corrected the raw reads and collapsed the reads into unique sequences, merging closely related sequences to remove PCR and sequencing errors. CDR3 sequences were aligned to IMGT reference sequences to assign V, D and J gene segments. For a sequence to be retained, a match of at least six nucleotides to both a V gene segment and a J gene segment was required. Rearrangements were classified as productive when the CDR3 lacked stop codons and remained in frame with V and J, and all other rearrangements were classified as non-productive. CDR3 was defined by IMGT convention, running from the second conserved V-encoded cysteine to the conserved J-encoded phenylalanine. Sequences without an unambiguous match to a single V gene segment were excluded from the earlier analysis of 450 to 750 of the donors. An earlier analysis of just under 600 of the donors called V segments functional above 56.7% productive rearrangements and segregating when the between-donor standard deviation exceeded 5%. A statistical classification framework was developed to diagnose cytomegalovirus status using the catalog of TCR beta chain sequences. V and J gene assignment, in a later analysis, came from comparing TCR nucleotide sequences with IMGT/GENE-DB human TR gene sequences. The TCRdist pipeline was used in a later analysis to assign CDR3 sequences and most-parsimonious VDJ recombination scenarios. In a later analysis, each TCR beta chain was defined by its CDR3 amino acid sequence together with its V-gene family, and reads without a unique V-gene family were excluded. To address suspected cross-contamination and a sequencing artifact, a later analysis removed a few hundred highly shared, low-generation-probability nucleotide sequences. For each public chain, a later analysis derived a clonal expansion index from normalized ranks of inferred template counts within each repertoire. Generation probabilities in a later analysis came from a VDJ recombination model fitted to out-of-frame rearrangements, and those results were checked against IGoR. A later analysis scored TCR-TCR, TCR-HLA and TCR-CMV co-occurrence with hypergeometric tests, applying a repertoire-size bias correction to TCR pairs. In a later analysis, false discovery rates were estimated by permuting HLA or CMV assignments 20 times. A later analysis grouped co-occurring TCRs with DBSCAN, adding TCRdist sequence similarity when clustering within HLA-allele-positive subsets. For co-occurrence clustering, repertoires with fewer than 30,000 or more than 120,000 public chains were excluded, along with four to six repertoires with anomalous nucleotide sharing. TCRdb took over this immuneACCESS table, retaining in-frame rearrangements with V and J assigned. Such tables are incomplete; in checked studies, under half of the missing clones stem from an unresolved V gene, and the remainder is unexplained. V and J calls and clone size are given by that table; D and trimming were obtained from the DNA. This sample gives approximately 130,000 clones in total; approximately 78% of them show up just once. The ten largest account for under 6% of the sample.

The receptor comes from a woman in her 40s in good health and CMV-seropositive. Recombination connected TRBV6-8 to TRBJ1-1; 10 middle bases align to TRBD1. Sequencing was carried out using PBMCs. The nucleotide sequence reads TGTGCCAGCAGCCCTTACGGACAGGGGGAGGTTTTAGCTTTCTTT. Its protein reads: CASSPYGQGEVLAFF.